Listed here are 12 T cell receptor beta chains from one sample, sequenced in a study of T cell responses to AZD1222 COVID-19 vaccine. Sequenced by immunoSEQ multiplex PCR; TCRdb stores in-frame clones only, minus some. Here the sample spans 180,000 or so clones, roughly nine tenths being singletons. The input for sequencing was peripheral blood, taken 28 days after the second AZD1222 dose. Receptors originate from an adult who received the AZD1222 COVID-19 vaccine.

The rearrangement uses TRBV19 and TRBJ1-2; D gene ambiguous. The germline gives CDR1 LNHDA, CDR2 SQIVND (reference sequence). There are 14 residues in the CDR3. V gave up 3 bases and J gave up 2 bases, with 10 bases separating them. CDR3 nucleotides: TGTGCCAGTAGTATTGGCCTATCCAACTATGGCTACACCTTC. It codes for CASSIGLSNYGYTF.

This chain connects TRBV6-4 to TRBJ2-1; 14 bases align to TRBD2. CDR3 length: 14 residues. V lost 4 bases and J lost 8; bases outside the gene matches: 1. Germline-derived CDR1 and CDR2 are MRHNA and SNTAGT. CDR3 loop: CASSAGLAGDEQFF. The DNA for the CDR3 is TGTGCCAGCAGTGCGGGACTAGCGGGAGATGAGCAGTTCTTC.

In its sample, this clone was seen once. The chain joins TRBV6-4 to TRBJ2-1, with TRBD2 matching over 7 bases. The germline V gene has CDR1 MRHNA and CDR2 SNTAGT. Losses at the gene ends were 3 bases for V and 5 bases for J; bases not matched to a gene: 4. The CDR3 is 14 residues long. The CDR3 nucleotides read TGTGCCAGCAGTGAGCGGGAGACCGACAATGAGCAGTTCTTC. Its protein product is CASSERETDNEQFF.

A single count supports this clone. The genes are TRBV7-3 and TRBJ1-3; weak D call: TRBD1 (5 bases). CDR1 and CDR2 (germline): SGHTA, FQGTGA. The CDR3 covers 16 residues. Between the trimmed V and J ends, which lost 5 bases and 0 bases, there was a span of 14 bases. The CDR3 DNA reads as TGTGCCAGCAGCCCTTCTCCCAGGGACTCTGGAAACACCATATATTTT. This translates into CASSPSPRDSGNTIYF.

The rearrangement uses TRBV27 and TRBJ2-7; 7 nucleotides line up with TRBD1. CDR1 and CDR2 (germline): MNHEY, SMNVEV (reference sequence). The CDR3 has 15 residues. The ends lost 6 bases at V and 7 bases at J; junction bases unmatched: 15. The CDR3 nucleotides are TGTGCCAGCAGCCAACAGGGGCCAACTCCGGGGGAGCAGTACTTC. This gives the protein CASSQQGPTPGEQYF.

In DNA, the CDR3 is TGTGCCAGCAGTTACGCGGGGATCACAGATACGCAGTATTTT. Its protein product is CASSYAGITDTQYF. The rearrangement joins TRBV6-5 to TRBJ2-3; D possibly corresponds to TRBD2 (6 bases). The CDR3 consists of 14 residues. V lost 2 bases to trimming and J lost 2 bases, with 8 bases between them. The germline gives CDR1 MNHEY, CDR2 SVGAGI.

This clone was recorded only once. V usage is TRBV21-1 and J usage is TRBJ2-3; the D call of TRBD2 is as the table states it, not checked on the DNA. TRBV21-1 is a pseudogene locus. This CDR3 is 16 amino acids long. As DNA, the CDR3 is TGTGCCAGCAGCAAAGGGGTACACGGGGGGACAGATACGCAGTATTTT. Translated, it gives CASSKGVHGGTDTQYF.

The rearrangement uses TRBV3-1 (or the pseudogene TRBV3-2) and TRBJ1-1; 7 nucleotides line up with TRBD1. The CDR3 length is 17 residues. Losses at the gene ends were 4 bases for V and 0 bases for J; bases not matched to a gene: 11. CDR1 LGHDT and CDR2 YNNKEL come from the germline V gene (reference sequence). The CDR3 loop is CASSPTQGGRMNTEAFF. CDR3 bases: TGTGCCAGCAGCCCAACGCAGGGGGGAAGGATGAACACTGAAGCTTTCTTT.

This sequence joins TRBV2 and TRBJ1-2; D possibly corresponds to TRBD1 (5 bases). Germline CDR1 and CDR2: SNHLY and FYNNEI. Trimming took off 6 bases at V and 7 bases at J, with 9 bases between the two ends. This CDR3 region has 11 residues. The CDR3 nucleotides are TGTGCCAGCAGGCAGGGCTCTGGCTACACCTTC. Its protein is CASRQGSGYTF.

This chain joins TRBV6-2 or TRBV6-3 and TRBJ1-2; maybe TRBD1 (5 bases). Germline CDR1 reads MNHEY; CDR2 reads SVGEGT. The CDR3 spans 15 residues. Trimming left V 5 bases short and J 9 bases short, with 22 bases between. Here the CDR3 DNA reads TGTGCCAGCAGTCACTTCTCAGGGACGTCCAGGCGCTACACCTTC. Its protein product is CASSHFSGTSRRYTF.

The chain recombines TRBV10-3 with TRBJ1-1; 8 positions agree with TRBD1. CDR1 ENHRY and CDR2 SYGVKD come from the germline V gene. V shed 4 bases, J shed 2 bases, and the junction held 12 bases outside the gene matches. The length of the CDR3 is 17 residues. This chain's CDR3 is CAISGPGTGGRNTEAFF. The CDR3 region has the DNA TGTGCCATCAGTGGACCTGGTACAGGGGGACGAAACACTGAAGCTTTCTTT.

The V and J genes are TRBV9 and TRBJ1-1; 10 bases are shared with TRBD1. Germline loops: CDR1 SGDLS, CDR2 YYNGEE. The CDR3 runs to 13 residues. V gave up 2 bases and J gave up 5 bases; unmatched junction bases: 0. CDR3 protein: CASSVGQGTEAFF. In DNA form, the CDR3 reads TGTGCCAGCAGCGTGGGACAGGGGACTGAAGCTTTCTTT.